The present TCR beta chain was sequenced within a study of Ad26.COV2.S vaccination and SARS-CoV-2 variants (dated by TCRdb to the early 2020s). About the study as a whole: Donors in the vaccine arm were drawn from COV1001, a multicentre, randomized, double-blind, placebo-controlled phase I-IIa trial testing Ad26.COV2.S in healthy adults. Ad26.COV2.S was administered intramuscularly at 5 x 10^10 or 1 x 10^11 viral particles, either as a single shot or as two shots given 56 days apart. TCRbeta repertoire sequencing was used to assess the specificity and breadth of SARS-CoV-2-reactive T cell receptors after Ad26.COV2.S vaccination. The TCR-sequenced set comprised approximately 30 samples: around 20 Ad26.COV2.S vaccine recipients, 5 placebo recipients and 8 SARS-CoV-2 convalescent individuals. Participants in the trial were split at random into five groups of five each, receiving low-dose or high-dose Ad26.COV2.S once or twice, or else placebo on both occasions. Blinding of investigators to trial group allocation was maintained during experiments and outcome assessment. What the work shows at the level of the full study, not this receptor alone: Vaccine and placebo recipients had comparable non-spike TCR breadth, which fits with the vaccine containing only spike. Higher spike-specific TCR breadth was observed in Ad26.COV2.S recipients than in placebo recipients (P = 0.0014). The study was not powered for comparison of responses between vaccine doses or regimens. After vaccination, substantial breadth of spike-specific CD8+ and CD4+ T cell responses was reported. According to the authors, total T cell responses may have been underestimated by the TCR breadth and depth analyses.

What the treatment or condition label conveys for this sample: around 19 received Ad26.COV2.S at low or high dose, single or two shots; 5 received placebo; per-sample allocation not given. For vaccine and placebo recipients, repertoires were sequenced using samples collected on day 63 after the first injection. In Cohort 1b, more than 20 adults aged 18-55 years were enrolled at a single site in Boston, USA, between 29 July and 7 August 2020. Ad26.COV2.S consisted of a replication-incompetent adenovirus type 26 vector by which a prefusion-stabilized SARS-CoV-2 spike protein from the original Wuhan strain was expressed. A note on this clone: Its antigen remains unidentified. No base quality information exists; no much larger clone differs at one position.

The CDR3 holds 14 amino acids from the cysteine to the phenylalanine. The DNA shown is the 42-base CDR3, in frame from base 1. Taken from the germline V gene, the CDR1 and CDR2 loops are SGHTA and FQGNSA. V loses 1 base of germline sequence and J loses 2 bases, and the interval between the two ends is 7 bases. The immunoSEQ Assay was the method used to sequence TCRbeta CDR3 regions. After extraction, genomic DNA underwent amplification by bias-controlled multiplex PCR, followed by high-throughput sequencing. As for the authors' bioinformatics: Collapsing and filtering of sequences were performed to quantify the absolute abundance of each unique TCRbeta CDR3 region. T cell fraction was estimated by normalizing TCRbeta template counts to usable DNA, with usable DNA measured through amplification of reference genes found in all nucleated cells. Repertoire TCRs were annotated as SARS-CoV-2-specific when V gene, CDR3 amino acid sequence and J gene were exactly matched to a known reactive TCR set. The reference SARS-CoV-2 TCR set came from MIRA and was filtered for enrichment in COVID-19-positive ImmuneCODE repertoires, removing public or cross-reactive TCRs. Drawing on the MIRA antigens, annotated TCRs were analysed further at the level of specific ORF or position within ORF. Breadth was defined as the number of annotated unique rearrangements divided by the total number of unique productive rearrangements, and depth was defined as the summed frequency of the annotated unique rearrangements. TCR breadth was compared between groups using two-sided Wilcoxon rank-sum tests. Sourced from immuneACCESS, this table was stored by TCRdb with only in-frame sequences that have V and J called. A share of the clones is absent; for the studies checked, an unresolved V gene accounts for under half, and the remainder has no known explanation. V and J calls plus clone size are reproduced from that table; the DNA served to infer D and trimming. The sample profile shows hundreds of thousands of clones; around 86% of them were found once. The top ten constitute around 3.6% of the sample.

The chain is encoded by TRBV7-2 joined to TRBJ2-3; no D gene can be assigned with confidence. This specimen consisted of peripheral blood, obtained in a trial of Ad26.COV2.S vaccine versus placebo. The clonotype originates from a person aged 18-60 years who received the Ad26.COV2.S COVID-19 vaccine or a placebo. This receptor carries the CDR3 CASSLGPPTDTQYF. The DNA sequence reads TGTGCCAGCAGCTTAGGCCCCCCCACAGATACGCAGTATTTT.